A single sample is the source of the 10 T cell receptor beta chains below, sequenced in a study of T cell repertoires in cytomegalovirus infection. No antigens are known for them. One entry per CDR3 protein results from TCRdb running MiXCR on the reads. Here the sample spans fewer than 950,000 distinct CDR3 sequences, over 25% being singletons. Sample: cultured CD8+ T cells from PBMCs, taken from culture after CMV antigen stimulation. All receptors come from a human donor in good health (CMV status not recorded). Some clones in this sample may be carry-over from other donors' samples.

This clonotype turned up a few times. The chain recombines TRBV11-2 with TRBJ2-1, with TRBD2 matching 8 bases. Germline loops: CDR1 SGHAT, CDR2 FQNNGV. CDR3 length: 14 amino acids. The trim removed 3 bases at V and 7 bases at J, leaving 5 bases unmatched. The CDR3 loop reads CASSFFGGGNEQFF. The CDR3 DNA reads as TGTGCCAGCAGCTTTTTCGGGGGGGGAAATGAGCAGTTCTTC.

This clonotype was recorded a few times. The chain carries TRBV25-1 and TRBJ1-1, with 7 bases identical to TRBD1. The CDR3 sequence is 15 residues long. Germline CDR1 MGHDK, CDR2 SYGVNS. The trim removed 3 bases at V and 1 base at J, leaving 5 bases unmatched. The CDR3 spells CASSDRQGPNTEAFF. Written as DNA, the CDR3 is TGTGCCAGCAGTGACCGACAGGGACCGAACACTGAAGCTTTCTTT.

This clonotype has only a few counts. This chain connects TRBV6-1 to TRBJ2-3, with TRBD1 matching 7 bases. Germline assignment: CDR1 MNHNS and CDR2 SASEGT. The CDR3 is 14 amino acids. The trim removed 6 bases at V and 6 bases at J, leaving 9 bases unmatched. CDR3: CASRAIQGWDTQYF. The CDR3 DNA reads as TGTGCCAGCAGGGCGATACAGGGGTGGGATACGCAGTATTTT.

The chain employs TRBV6-5 and TRBJ1-2; tentative D call: TRBD1 (5 bases). Germline V gene data show CDR1 as MNHEY and CDR2 as SVGAGI. Trimming left V 2 bases short and J 0 bases short, with 7 bases between. The length of the CDR3 is 14 residues. CDR3 protein: CASSYEGSNYGYTF. The DNA for the CDR3 is TGTGCCAGCAGTTACGAGGGGTCTAACTATGGCTACACCTTC.

This clonotype has a handful of counts. The chain has TRBV6-5 and TRBJ2-3; 7 bases agree with TRBD1. The junction had 10 bases not matched to a gene; V was cut back by 4 bases and J by 3 bases. The CDR3 spans 16 residues. The V gene's germline CDR1 is MNHEY and CDR2 SVGAGI. DNA for the CDR3: TGTGCCAGCAGTTCAAACAGGGGCTGGCGGACAGATACGCAGTATTTT. It encodes CASSSNRGWRTDTQYF.

There are many counts of this clonotype. The chain carries TRBV7-2 and TRBJ1-4; TRBD1 is a possible D gene (6 bases). Trimming left V 1 base short and J 7 bases short, with 16 bases between. Looked up from germline, CDR1 is SGHTA and CDR2 is FQGNSA. The CDR3 covers 16 residues. Here the CDR3 reads CASSLDGRRGSEKLFF. CDR3 bases: TGTGCCAGCAGCTTAGACGGAAGGAGGGGGAGTGAAAAACTGTTTTTT.

The chain has TRBV6-8 and TRBJ1-5; maybe TRBD1 (6 bases). CDR1 MNHGY and CDR2 SAAAGT come from the germline V gene. The V gene lost 8 bases and the J gene lost 1 base, with 18 bases spanning the gap. The CDR3 has 16 amino acids. The CDR3 spells CASALTGSKSNQPQHF. The CDR3 DNA reads as TGTGCCAGCGCGCTGACAGGCTCGAAGAGCAATCAGCCCCAGCATTTT.

V gene TRBV27 combines with J gene TRBJ2-6; D gene uncertain. The V and J ends lost 0 bases and 0 bases respectively, with 9 bases between them. Germline-derived CDR1 and CDR2 are MNHEY and SMNVEV (reference sequence). CDR3 length: 17 amino acids. DNA for the CDR3: TGTGCCAGCAGTTTATCCGGGTCCGACTCTGGGGCCAACGTCCTGACTTTC. Encoded protein: CASSLSGSDSGANVLTF.

For the CDR3, the DNA is TGCAGCGTTGAAGCGGGGCCTGAGACCCAGTACTTC. It encodes CSVEAGPETQYF. The V gene is TRBV29-1, the J gene TRBJ2-5; D may match TRBD1 or TRBD2 (5 bases each). CDR3 length: 12 residues. CDR1 and CDR2 (germline): SQVTM, ANQGSEA. V lost 1 base, J lost 5 bases, and 8 bases lay in between.

The V call is TRBV6-1, the J call TRBJ2-1; D remains ambiguous. CDR1 and CDR2 from the germline V gene are MNHNS and SASEGT. The length of the CDR3 is 15 residues. Trimming shortened V by 2 bases and J by 0 bases, and 8 bases separated the two germline ends. The CDR3 bases are TGTGCCAGCAGTGAACCACCAAGCTCCTACAATGAGCAGTTCTTC. Amino acid sequence: CASSEPPSSYNEQFF.